This passage covers 18 T cell receptor beta chains from one sample sequenced in a study of shared clonotypes between healthy human individuals (dated by TCRdb to 2018 to 2021). Library method: the immunoSEQ multiplex PCR assay. In TCRdb, the immuneACCESS table is reduced to in-frame sequences with V and J assigned. These tables do not hold every clone; where another copy was compared, an unresolved V gene accounts for under half, and the others remain unexplained. The sample table records roughly 500,000 clones; around 95% of these occur just once. The top ten constitute about 0.06% of the sample. The sequenced sample consisted of naive CD4+ T cells sorted from blood. The cell subset or site label for this specimen denotes: CD45RA+ positively selected. The source is a woman in her thirties in good health.

This chain uses TRBV7-8 with TRBJ1-2, with unresolved D. The ends were cut back, 2 bases at V and 8 bases at J, with 21 bases in the middle. This CDR3 has 16 residues. CDR1 is SGHVS and CDR2 is FQNEAQ in the germline V gene. The CDR3 DNA reads TGTGCCAGCAGCTTACGGATTACTGCCACAGCCCCCGGCTACACCTTC. This gives the protein CASSLRITATAPGYTF.

The sample holds a few counts of this clone. V and J are TRBV10-1 and TRBJ1-5, with D unclear. V lost 3 bases, J lost 4 bases, and 7 bases lay in between. The CDR3 is 13 residues long. Per germline, CDR1 WNHNN and CDR2 SYGVQD (reference sequence). CDR3 amino acids: CASSENINQPQHF. The CDR3 bases are TGCGCCAGCAGTGAAAACATAAATCAGCCCCAGCATTTT.

The chain uses TRBV28 and TRBJ1-1; a possible D gene is TRBD1 (6 bases). V was pared by 1 base and J by 1 base, with 16 bases between. Germline CDR1 and CDR2: MDHEN and SYDVKM. The CDR3 has 17 residues. The CDR3 DNA is TGTGCCAGCAGTTTATTAGGATCCGGGACAAAGAACACTGAAGCTTTCTTT. It encodes CASSLLGSGTKNTEAFF.

The chain is built from TRBV27 and TRBJ2-5, with D uncertain. Trimming shortened V by 7 bases and J by 7 bases, and 19 bases separated the two germline ends. The CDR3 totals 14 residues. Germline V gene data show CDR1 as MNHEY and CDR2 as SMNVEV (reference sequence). CDR3 nucleotide sequence: TGTGCCAGCACCCCGAATTCCCCTCGAGGGACCCAGTACTTC. This gives the protein CASTPNSPRGTQYF.

The chain joins TRBV7-9 to TRBJ2-7; D not resolved. CDR3 length: 11 residues. Trimming pared 3 bases from V and 6 bases from J, leaving 6 bases between. From germline, CDR1 is SEHNR and CDR2 FQNEAQ (reference sequence). This CDR3 reads CASSFMGEQYF. Written as DNA, the CDR3 is TGTGCCAGCAGCTTCATGGGCGAGCAGTACTTC.

The chain couples TRBV10-3 to TRBJ2-7; 8 bases align to TRBD2. V was clipped by 10 bases and J by 4 bases; unmatched bases: 9. From germline, CDR1 is ENHRY and CDR2 SYGVKD. The CDR3 length is 13 residues. The CDR3 DNA is TGTGCCACCAAAACTAGCGGACCTTACGAGCAGTACTTC. This translates into CATKTSGPYEQYF.

The chain recombines TRBV2 with TRBJ1-1, with unresolved D. Deletions cut 2 bases from V and 4 bases from J, with 11 bases between. Germline V lookup: CDR1 SNHLY, CDR2 FYNNEI. CDR3 length: 14 residues. CDR3 sequence reads: CASSERVAITEAFF. The CDR3 DNA reads as TGTGCCAGCAGTGAACGGGTGGCCATCACTGAAGCTTTCTTT.

The chain couples TRBV14 to TRBJ2-5; D gene ambiguous. CDR1 and CDR2 (germline): SGHDN, FVKESK. The CDR3 runs 15 residues. Deletions cut 4 bases from V and 7 bases from J, with 19 bases between. CDR3 sequence (DNA): TGTGCCAGCAGCCGCAGCGTCTCGCCTCCTGGGACCCAGTACTTC. It yields the protein CASSRSVSPPGTQYF.

The chain joins TRBV7-5 to TRBJ2-7; TRBD1 reflects the table's D call only, with no check against the DNA. TRBV7-5 is assigned pseudogene status. The CDR3 runs 15 residues. CDR3 protein: CVTSTGDRGPYEQYF. In nucleotides, the CDR3 is TGTGTCACATCCACCGGGGACAGGGGTCCTTACGAGCAGTACTTC.

This sequence joins TRBV15 and TRBJ1-5; 12 positions agree with TRBD1. This CDR3 has 16 amino acids. Per the germline V gene, CDR1 is LNHNV and CDR2 is YYDKDF (reference sequence). V shed 5 bases and J 6 bases; nucleotides not matched to a gene: 8. The CDR3 bases are TGTGCCACCAGCGACCGGGGACAGGGGGCTCGTCAGCCCCAGCATTTT. Its translation: CATSDRGQGARQPQHF.

The chain has TRBV7-2 and TRBJ1-5, with D unclear. V was pared by 1 base and J by 0 bases, with 7 bases between. The CDR3 is made up of 15 amino acids. Germline CDR1 is SGHTA and CDR2 is FQGNSA. Here the CDR3 reads CASSLDFNSNQPQHF. For the CDR3, the DNA is TGTGCCAGCAGCTTAGATTTCAATAGCAATCAGCCCCAGCATTTT.

This chain links TRBV15 with TRBJ2-2; 8 bases map to TRBD1. The CDR3 consists of 15 residues. J gave up 4 bases and V 4 bases, and 5 bases lay outside the gene matches. Germline V lookup: CDR1 LNHNV, CDR2 YYDKDF (reference sequence). CDR3 protein: CATSMGTGSTGELFF. Here the CDR3 DNA reads TGTGCCACCAGCATGGGGACAGGCTCCACCGGGGAGCTGTTTTTT. Full variable domain (rest looked up from reference TRBV15 and TRBJ2-2): DAMVIQNPRYQVTQFGKPVTLSCSQTLNHNVMYWYQQKSSQAPKLLFHYYDKDFNNEADTPDNFQSRRPNTSFCFLDIRSPGLGDTAMYLCATSMGTGSTGELFFGEGSRLTVL.

This clone has a handful of counts. V is TRBV6-5 and J is TRBJ1-2; no definite D call. Germline V lookup: CDR1 MNHEY, CDR2 SVGAGI. The CDR3 length is 13 residues. V lost 5 bases, J lost 10 bases, and 17 bases lay in between. DNA of the CDR3: TGTGCCAGCAGTATACGGGTGGGCGGCCCCTACACCTTC. Protein: CASSIRVGGPYTF.

V and J are TRBV5-1 and TRBJ2-5; D is unresolved. The ends were cut back, 0 bases at V and 3 bases at J, with 15 bases in the middle. CDR3 size: 16 residues. Germline values: CDR1 SGHRS, CDR2 YFSETQ. This chain's CDR3 is CASSLDPGQPKETQYF. DNA of the CDR3: TGCGCCAGCAGCTTGGATCCCGGGCAGCCGAAAGAGACCCAGTACTTC.

The rearrangement joins TRBV5-6 to TRBJ1-3; no definite D call. The CDR3 runs to 17 residues. In germline, CDR1 is SGHDT, CDR2 YYEEEE. V was trimmed by 5 bases and J by 0 bases, leaving 18 bases between them. CDR3 amino acids: CASSPSGGLLSGNTIYF. DNA of the CDR3: TGTGCCAGCAGTCCGTCGGGCGGGCTCCTCTCTGGAAACACCATATATTTT. The entire variable domain, with the rest obtained from reference TRBV5-6 and TRBJ1-3, is as follows: DAGVTQSPTHLIKTRGQQVTLRCSPKSGHDTVSWYQQALGQGPQFIFQYYEEEERQRGNFPDRFSGHQFPNYSSELNVNALLLGDSALYLCASSPSGGLLSGNTIYFGEGSWLTVV.

The chain recombines TRBV7-7 with TRBJ2-5; either TRBD1 or TRBD2 may supply D (6 bases each). The CDR3 loop spans 16 amino acids. CDR1 and CDR2 from the germline V gene are SSHAT and FNYEAQ (reference sequence). Trimming removed 5 bases from V and 8 bases from J, with 24 bases in between. In nucleotides, the CDR3 is TGTGCCAGCAGCCATCAAGGGGCGGGGCGCAGGGGTACCCAGTACTTC. Its protein product is CASSHQGAGRRGTQYF. The complete variable domain, with remaining parts taken from reference TRBV7-7 and TRBJ2-5, reads GAGVSQSPRYKVTKRGQDVTLRCDPISSHATLYWYQQALGQGPEFLTYFNYEAQPDKSGLPSDRFSAERPEGSISTLTIQRTEQRDSAMYRCASSHQGAGRRGTQYFGPGTRLLVL.

As concerns this clone: Relative to the germline gene, one junction end is altered; a read error may explain this. This sequence joins TRBV5-4 and TRBJ2-7; 11 bases fit TRBD2. This CDR3 is 16 amino acids long. Germline assignment: CDR1 SGHNT and CDR2 YYREEE (reference sequence). Written as DNA, the CDR3 is TGTACCAGCAGCAGGGGGGGGACTAGCGGAGATAACGAGCAGTACTTC. As protein: CTSSRGGTSGDNEQYF.

The chain recombines TRBV10-3 with TRBJ2-4; TRBD1 matches 10 bases. V lost 5 bases, J lost 5 bases, and 6 bases stayed unmatched. CDR3 length: 15 residues. The germline CDR1 and CDR2 sequences are ENHRY and SYGVKD. CDR3 loop: CAISRTGTGENIQYF. The CDR3 region has the DNA TGTGCCATCAGTAGAACCGGGACAGGGGAAAACATTCAGTACTTC.